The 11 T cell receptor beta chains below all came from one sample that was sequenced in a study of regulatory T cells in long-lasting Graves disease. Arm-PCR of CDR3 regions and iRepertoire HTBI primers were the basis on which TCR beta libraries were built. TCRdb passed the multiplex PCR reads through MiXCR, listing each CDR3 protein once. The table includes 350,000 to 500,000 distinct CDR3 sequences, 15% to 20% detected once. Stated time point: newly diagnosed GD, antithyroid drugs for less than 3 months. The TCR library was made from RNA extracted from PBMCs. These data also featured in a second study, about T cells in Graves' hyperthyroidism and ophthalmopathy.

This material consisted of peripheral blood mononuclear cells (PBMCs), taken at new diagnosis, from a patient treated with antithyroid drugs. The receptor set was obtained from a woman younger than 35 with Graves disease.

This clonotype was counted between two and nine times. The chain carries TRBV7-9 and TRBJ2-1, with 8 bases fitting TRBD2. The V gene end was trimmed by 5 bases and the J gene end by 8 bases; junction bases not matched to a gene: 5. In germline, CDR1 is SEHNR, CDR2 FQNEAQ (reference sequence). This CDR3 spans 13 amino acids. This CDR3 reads CASSRTSTHEQFF. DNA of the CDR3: TGTGCCAGCAGCCGGACTAGCACCCATGAGCAGTTCTTC.

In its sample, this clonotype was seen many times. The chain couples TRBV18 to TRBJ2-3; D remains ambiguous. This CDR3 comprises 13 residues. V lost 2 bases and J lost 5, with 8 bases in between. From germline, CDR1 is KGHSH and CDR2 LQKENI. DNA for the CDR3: TGTGCCAGCTCACCAGGGTTGGAAGATACGCAGTATTTT. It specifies CASSPGLEDTQYF.

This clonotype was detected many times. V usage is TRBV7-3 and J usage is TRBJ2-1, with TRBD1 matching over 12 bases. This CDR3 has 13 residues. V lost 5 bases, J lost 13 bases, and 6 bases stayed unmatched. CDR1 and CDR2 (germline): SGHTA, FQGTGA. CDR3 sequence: CASSPTGQGAQFF. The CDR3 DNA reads TGTGCCAGCAGCCCAACGGGACAGGGGGCTCAGTTCTTC. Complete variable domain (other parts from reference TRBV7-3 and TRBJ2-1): GAGVSQTPSNKVTEKGKYVELRCDPISGHTALYWYRQSLGQGPEFLIYFQGTGAADDSGLPNDRFFAVRPEGSVSTLKIQRTERGDSAVYLCASSPTGQGAQFFGPGTRLTVL.

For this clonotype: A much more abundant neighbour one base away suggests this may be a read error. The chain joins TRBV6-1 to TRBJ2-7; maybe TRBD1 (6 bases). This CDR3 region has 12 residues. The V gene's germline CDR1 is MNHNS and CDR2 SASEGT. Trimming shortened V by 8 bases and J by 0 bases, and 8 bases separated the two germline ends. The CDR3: CASADSSYEQYF. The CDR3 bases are TGTGCCAGCGCGGACAGCTCCTACGAGCAGTACTTC.

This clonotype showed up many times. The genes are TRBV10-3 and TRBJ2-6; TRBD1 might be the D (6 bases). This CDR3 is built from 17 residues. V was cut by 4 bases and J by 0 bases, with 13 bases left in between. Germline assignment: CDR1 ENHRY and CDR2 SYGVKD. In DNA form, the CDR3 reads TGTGCCATCAGTGTTGGCAGGGGATTCTCTGGGGCCAACGTCCTGACTTTC. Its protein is CAISVGRGFSGANVLTF.

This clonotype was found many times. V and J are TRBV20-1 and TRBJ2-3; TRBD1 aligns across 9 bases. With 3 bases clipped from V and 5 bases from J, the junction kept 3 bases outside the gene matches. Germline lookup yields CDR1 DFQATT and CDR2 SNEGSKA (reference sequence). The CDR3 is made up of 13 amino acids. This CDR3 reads CSASMGQGDTQYF. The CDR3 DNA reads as TGCAGTGCTAGTATGGGACAGGGAGATACGCAGTATTTT.

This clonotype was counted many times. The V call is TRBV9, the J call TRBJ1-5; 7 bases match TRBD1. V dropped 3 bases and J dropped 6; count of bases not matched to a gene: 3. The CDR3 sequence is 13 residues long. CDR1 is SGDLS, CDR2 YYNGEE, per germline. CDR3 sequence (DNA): TGTGCCAGCAGCGCCGGACAGGCTCAGCCCCAGCATTTT. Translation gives CASSAGQAQPQHF.

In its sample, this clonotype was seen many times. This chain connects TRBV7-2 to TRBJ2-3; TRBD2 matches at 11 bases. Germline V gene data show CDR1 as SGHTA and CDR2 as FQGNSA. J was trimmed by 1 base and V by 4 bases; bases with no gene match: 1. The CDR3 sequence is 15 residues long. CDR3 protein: CASSSGLAGTDTQYF. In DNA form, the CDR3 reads TGTGCCAGCAGCTCGGGACTAGCGGGCACAGATACGCAGTATTTT.

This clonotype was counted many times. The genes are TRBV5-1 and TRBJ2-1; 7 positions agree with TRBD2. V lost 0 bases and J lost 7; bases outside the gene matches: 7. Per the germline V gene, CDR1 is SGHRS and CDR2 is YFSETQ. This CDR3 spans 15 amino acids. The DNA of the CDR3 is TGCGCCAGCAGCTTGGCCTTTGGGACTAAAAATGAGCAGTTCTTC. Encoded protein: CASSLAFGTKNEQFF.

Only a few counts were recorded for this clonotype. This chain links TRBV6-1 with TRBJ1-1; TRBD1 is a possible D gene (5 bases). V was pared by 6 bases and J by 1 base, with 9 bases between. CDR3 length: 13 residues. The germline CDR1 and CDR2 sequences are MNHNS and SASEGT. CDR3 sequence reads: CASRSTENTEAFF. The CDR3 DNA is TGTGCCAGCAGATCGACAGAGAACACTGAAGCTTTCTTT.

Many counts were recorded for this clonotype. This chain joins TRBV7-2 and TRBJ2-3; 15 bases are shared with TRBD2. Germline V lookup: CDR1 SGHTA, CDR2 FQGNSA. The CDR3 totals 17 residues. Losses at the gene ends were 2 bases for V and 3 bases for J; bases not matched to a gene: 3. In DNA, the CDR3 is TGTGCCAGCAGCTTAACAGGGACTAGCGGGAGGACAGATACGCAGTATTTT. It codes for CASSLTGTSGRTDTQYF.